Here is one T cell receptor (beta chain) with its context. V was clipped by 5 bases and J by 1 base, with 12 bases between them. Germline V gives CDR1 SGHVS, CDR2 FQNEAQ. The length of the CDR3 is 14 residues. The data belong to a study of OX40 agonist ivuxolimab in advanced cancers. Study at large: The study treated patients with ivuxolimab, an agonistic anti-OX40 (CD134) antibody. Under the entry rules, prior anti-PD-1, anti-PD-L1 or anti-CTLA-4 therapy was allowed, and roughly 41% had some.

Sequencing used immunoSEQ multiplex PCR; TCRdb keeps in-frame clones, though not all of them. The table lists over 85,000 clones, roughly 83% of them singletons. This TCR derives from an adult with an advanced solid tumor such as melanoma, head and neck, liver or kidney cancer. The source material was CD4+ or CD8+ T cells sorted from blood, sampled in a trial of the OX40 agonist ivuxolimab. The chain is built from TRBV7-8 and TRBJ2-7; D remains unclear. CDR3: CASSIDGESYEQYF. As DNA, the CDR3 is TGTGCCAGCAGCATCGACGGTGAGTCCTACGAGCAGTACTTC. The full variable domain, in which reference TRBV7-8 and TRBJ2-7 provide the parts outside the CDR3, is GAGVSQSPRYKVAKRGQDVALRCDPISGHVSLFWYQQALGQGPEFLTYFQNEAQLDKSGLPSDRFFAERPEGSVSTLKIQRTQQEDSAVYLCASSIDGESYEQYFGPGTRLTVT.